This T cell receptor beta chain was observed in a study of T cell repertoires in cytomegalovirus infection. General study findings and limits: The ex vivo response was dominated by HLA-C-restricted CMV-specific TCR beta clonotypes.

The germline CDR1 and CDR2 sequences are DFQATT and SNEGSKA (reference sequence). The length of the CDR3 is 15 residues. Trimming shortened V by 4 bases and J by 0 bases, and 14 bases separated the two germline ends. One entry per CDR3 protein, called by TCRdb with MiXCR from the reads. This table has about 480,000 distinct CDR3 sequences, roughly a third appearing once. On this clonotype itself: The antigen is not known.

This specimen consisted of cultured PBMCs, obtained from culture after CMV antigen stimulation. The TCR was taken from a human donor in good health (CMV status not recorded). Some clones in this sample may be carry-over from other donors' samples. The rearrangement links TRBV20-1 to TRBJ2-3, with D perhaps TRBD1 (5 bases). Written as DNA, the CDR3 is TGCAGTGCTACGACTCAGGGCGGTAGCACAGATACGCAGTATTTT. Protein sequence: CSATTQGGSTDTQYF.